The clone carrying this T cell receptor (beta chain) was counted only a few times. Antigen unknown. TCRdb called the RACE reads again in MiXCR, with one record for every CDR3 protein. The sample consists of 150,000 to 200,000 distinct CDR3 sequences, roughly 15% of them appearing once. The data derive from a study of human T cells and chemical hapten exposure. About the study: Patches that contained 0.01% DPC were applied to the upper back and read at 6 days. Findings of the study overall: Significantly more large CDR3 similarity clusters were formed by expanded TCRs than by controls.

As for time point: patch test 1, 2 weeks after DPC sensitization. Treatment indicated: therapeutic diphenylcyclopropenone sensitization with weekly scalp DPC. Patients had alopecia, were aged 18 to 70, and were not pregnant. The CDR3 has 16 amino acids. Trimming stripped 3 bases from V and 2 bases from J, with 15 bases between. Germline V CDR1 and CDR2: SGHVS, FQNEAQ. The sample consisted of whole blood, taken in connection with sensitization to the hapten diphenylcyclopropenone (DPC). This receptor was identified in a woman between 25 and 40 years old with alopecia areata. Some clones in this sample may be carry-over from other donors' samples. V gene TRBV7-8 combines with J gene TRBJ2-3, with D possibly being TRBD1 or TRBD2 (6 bases each). The CDR3 sequence: CASSLRGDGVTDTQYF. The CDR3 nucleotides are TGTGCCAGCAGCTTGAGGGGGGATGGGGTCACAGATACGCAGTATTTT.